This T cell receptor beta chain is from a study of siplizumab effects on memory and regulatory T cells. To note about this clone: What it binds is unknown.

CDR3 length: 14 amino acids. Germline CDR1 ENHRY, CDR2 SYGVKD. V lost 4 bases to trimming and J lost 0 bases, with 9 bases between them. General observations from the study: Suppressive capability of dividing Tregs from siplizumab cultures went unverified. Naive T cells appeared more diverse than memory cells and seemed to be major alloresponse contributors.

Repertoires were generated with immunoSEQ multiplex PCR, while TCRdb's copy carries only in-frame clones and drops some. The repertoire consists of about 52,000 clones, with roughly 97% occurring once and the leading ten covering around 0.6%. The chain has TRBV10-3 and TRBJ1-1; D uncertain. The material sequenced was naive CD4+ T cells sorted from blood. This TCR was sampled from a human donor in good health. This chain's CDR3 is CAISVGQVNTEAFF. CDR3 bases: TGTGCCATCAGTGTTGGTCAGGTGAACACTGAAGCTTTCTTT.